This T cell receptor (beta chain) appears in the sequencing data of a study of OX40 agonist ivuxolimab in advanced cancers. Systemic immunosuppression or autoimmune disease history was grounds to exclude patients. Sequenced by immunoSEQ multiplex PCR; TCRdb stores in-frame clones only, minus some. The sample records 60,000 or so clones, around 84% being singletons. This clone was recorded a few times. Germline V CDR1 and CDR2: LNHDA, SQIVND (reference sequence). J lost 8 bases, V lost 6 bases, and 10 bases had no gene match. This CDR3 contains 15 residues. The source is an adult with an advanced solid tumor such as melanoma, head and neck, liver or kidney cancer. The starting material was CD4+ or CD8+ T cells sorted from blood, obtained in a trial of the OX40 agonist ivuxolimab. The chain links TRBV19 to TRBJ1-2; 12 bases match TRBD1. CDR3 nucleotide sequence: TGTGCCAGTAGCGCCCCGGGACAGGGGGCGCGGGGCTACACCTTC. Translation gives CASSAPGQGARGYTF. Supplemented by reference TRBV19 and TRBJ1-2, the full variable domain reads DGGITQSPKYLFRKEGQNVTLSCEQNLNHDAMYWYRQDPGQGLRLIYYSQIVNDFQKGDIAEGYSVSREKKESFPLTVTSAQKNPTAFYLCASSAPGQGARGYTFGSGTRLTVV.